The clone carrying this T cell receptor beta chain was counted at least ten times. The antigen remains unidentified. The sample comes from a study of T cells after yellow fever vaccination. Broader study findings: Researchers cautioned that FACS-sorted repertoires could harbor abundant clonotypes contaminating from the bulk population.

Template switching with 5'RACE generated the TCR cDNA and added a universal primer site and UMIs. Each CDR3 protein gets one entry after TCRdb re-called the 5' RACE reads with MiXCR. There are 27,000 or so distinct CDR3 sequences in the sample; 3.5% to 5% occur only once, and 35% to 50% lies in the top ten. Germline trimming cut 7 bases from V and 0 bases from J; bases unmatched to any gene: 8. The CDR3 is 15 amino acids. Germline lookup yields CDR1 MNHEY and CDR2 SVGAGI. The rearrangement uses TRBV6-5 and TRBJ2-7; TRBD2 aligns across 8 bases. This TCR was recovered from a young man who received the YFV17D yellow fever vaccine. This material consisted of CD8+ T cells sorted from PBMCs, taken 5 days after the yellow fever booster vaccination. This CDR3 is CASNAAGARSYEQYF. DNA for the CDR3: TGTGCCAGCAACGCAGCGGGAGCCCGCTCCTACGAGCAGTACTTC.